This T cell receptor (beta chain) was recovered during a study of shared clonotypes between healthy human individuals. Here immunoSEQ multiplex PCR was the method, and the copy in TCRdb shows in-frame clones only, minus some. The repertoire holds millions of clones, with approximately 95% as singletons. The receptor was isolated from a man between 18 and 35 years old in good health. Some clones in this sample may be carry-over from other donors' samples. The sequencing input was naive CD4+ T cells from PBMCs. The subset: CD45RA+ positively selected.

The CDR3 bases are TGTGCCTGGGCCCAAGGACAGGGGGCGAGTCAGCCCCAGCATTTT. Translation: CAWAQGQGASQPQHF. The J gene is TRBJ1-5, the V gene TRBV30; 11 nucleotides align to TRBD1. CDR3 size: 15 residues. After removal of 5 bases from V and 6 bases from J, the junction contained 9 bases not matched to a gene. Looked up from germline, CDR1 is GTSNPN and CDR2 is SVGIG (reference sequence).